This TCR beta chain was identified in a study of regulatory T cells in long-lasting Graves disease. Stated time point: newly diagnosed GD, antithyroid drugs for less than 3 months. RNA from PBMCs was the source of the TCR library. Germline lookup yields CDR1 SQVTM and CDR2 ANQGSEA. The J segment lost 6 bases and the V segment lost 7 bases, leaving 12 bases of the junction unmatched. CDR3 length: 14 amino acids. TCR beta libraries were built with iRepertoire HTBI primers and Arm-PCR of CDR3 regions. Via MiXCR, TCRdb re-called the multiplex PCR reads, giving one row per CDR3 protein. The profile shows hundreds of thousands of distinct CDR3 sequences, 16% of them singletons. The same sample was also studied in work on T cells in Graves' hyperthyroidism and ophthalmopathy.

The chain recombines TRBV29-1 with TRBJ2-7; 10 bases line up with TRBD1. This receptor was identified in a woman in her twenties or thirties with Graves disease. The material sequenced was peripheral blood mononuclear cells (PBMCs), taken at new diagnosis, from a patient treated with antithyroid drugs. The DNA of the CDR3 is TGCAGCGCGACCGGTGGCGACAGGGGGCGCGAGCAGTACTTC. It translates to CSATGGDRGREQYF.